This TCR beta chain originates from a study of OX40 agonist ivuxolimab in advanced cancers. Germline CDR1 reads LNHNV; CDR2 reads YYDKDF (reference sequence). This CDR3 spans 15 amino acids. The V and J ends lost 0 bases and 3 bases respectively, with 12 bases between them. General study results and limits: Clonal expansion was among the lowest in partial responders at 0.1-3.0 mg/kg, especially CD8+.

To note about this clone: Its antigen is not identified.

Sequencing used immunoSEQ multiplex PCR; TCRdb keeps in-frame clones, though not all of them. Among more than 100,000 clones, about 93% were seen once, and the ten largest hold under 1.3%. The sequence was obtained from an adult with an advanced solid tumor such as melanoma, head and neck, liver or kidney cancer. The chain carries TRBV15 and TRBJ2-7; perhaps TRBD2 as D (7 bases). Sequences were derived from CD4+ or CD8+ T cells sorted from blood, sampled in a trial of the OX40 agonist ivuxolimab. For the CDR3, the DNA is TGTGCCACCAGCAGAGATCAAGGGGGGGACTACGAGCAGTACTTC. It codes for CATSRDQGGDYEQYF.